This TCR beta chain was identified during a study of blood T cell repertoires in COVID-19. Turning to the study itself: Samples of COVID-19 (acute and convalescent) were obtained from the United States, Italy and Spain.

Per the germline V gene, CDR1 is MDHEN and CDR2 is SYDVKM. The CDR3 contains 15 residues. With V trimmed by 6 bases and J by 1 base, 9 bases remained unmatched. In the authors' methods: Reference gene primers were amplified, and this amplification served to estimate nucleated cell counts. The method was immunoSEQ multiplex PCR; TCRdb's version includes in-frame clones alone and lacks a portion of them. D and trimming come from the DNA, and the V and J calls and clone size come from that table. The sample holds about 250,000 clones; 80% to 90% are singletons and the top ten take under 2%. Cohort 3 donors were reported recovered after two negative PCRs, clearance, or symptom resolution.

The specimen was PBMCs or T cells enriched from blood (not recorded which). This sequence was found in a man in his forties or fifties who had recovered from COVID-19. V gene TRBV28 combines with J gene TRBJ2-7, with 7 positions matching TRBD2. The CDR3 spells CASSPALAGSYEQYF. In nucleotides, the CDR3 is TGTGCCAGCAGCCCCGCGTTAGCGGGTTCCTACGAGCAGTACTTC.